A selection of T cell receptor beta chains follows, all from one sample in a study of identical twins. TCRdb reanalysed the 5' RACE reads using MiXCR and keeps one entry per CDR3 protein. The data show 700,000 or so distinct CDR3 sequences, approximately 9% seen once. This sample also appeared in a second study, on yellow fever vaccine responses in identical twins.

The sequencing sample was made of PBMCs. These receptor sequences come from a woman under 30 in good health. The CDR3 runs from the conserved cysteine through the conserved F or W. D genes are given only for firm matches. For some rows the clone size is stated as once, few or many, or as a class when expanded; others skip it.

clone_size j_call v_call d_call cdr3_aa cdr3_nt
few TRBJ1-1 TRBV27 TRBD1 CASSTGALTEAFF TGTGCCAGCAGCACAGGGGCGCTCACTGAAGCTTTCTTT
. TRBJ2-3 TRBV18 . CASSPDSFTDTQYF TGTGCCAGCTCACCCGATAGCTTCACAGATACGCAGTATTTT
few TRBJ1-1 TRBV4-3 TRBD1 CASSQLRGQNTEAFF TGCGCCAGCAGCCAACTCAGGGGGCAGAACACTGAAGCTTTCTTT
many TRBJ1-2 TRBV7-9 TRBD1 CASSAMGTVNYGYTF TGTGCCAGCAGCGCGATGGGGACAGTTAACTATGGCTACACCTTC
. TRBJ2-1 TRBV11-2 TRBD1 CASSVTGGYYYNEQFF TGTGCCAGCAGCGTCACAGGGGGCTACTACTACAATGAGCAGTTCTTC
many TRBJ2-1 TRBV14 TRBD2 CASSQDYVTSGRSYNEQFF TGTGCCAGCAGCCAAGATTACGTAACTAGCGGGAGGTCCTACAATGAGCAGTTCTTC
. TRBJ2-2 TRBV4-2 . CASSPGVLCGELFF TGTGCCAGCAGCCCCGGGGTGCTGTGCGGGGAGCTGTTTTTT
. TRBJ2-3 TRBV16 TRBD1 CASSRQDRSTLDTQYF TGTGCCAGCAGCCGACAGGACAGGTCCACCCTAGATACGCAGTATTTT
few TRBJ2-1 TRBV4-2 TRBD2 CASSQEILAGGYNEQFF TGTGCCAGCAGCCAAGAGATCCTAGCGGGGGGGTACAATGAGCAGTTCTTC
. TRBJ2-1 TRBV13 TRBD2 CASSPPRSSGGAYNEQFF TGTGCCAGCAGCCCCCCTAGATCCAGCGGGGGGGCCTACAATGAGCAGTTCTTC
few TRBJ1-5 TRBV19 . CASSIEPVLGPQHF TGTGCCAGTAGTATAGAGCCGGTATTGGGGCCCCAGCATTTT
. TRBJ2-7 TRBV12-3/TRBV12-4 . CASRRSGTVYEQYF TGTGCCAGCAGGCGTTCAGGGACCGTTTACGAGCAGTACTTC
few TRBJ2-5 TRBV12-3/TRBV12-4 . CASSPPGEQETQYF TGTGCCAGCAGCCCCCCAGGGGAACAAGAGACCCAGTACTTC
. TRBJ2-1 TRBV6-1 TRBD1 CASSEGQGAFYEQFF TGTGCCAGCAGTGAGGGACAGGGGGCTTTCTATGAGCAGTTCTTC
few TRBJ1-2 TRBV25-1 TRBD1 CASRSGQGIAAGYTF TGTGCCAGCAGGTCTGGACAGGGCATCGCGGCTGGCTACACCTTC
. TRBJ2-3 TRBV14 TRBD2 CASSQPVGGITDTQYF TGTGCCAGCAGCCAACCGGTCGGGGGGATCACAGATACGCAGTATTTT